This TCR beta chain was found in a study of T cell repertoires in aging, cancer and after chemotherapy. Study information: Six age groups, ranging from 30 or younger to 70 or older, included the donors. Patients with chronic lymphocytic leukemia were sampled before and after fludarabine- or bendamustine-based chemotherapy. Study-level results: Median generation probability rose over the chemotherapy interval in each cancer cohort, suggesting rebound thymic output. Healthy donors lost TCR diversity with age mainly through richness, cancer patients through richness and evenness.

On this clonotype itself: Antigen: not known.

Rearranged V-D-J TRB sequences were amplified with a mixed TRB-A/B primer pool. TCRdb recomputed calls from the multiplex PCR reads with MiXCR, one row per CDR3 protein. The sample includes several thousand distinct CDR3 sequences, about 32% of them seen just once. Peripheral blood genomic DNA, not sorted cells or RNA, was the template. Germline V CDR1 and CDR2: SGHAT, FQNNGV. This CDR3 has 15 residues. V was pared by 6 bases and J by 1 base, with 15 bases between. Material: blood. The gene calls are TRBV11-2 and TRBJ1-1; D may be TRBD1 (6 bases). The receptor comes from a human donor with a blood cancer. The CDR3 DNA reads TGTGCCAGCAGGGTAGGGGGGCTCGGGAACACTGAAGCTTTCTTT. As protein: CASRVGGLGNTEAFF.